Listed below are T cell receptor beta chains from one sample, sequenced in a study of blood T cell repertoires in COVID-19. The method was immunoSEQ multiplex PCR; TCRdb's version includes in-frame clones alone and lacks a portion of them. The data hold under 450,000 clones, with more than 70% observed a single time. The sample consisted of PBMCs or T cells enriched from blood (not recorded which). These receptors were collected from a man between 25 and 39 years old who had recovered from COVID-19. The CDR3 runs from the conserved cysteine through the conserved F or W. A D gene is named only where the DNA matches it firmly. Size values are once, few and many counts, or a class for expanded clones, and some rows have none.

d_call j_call clone_size v_call cdr3_nt cdr3_aa
TRBD1 TRBJ2-3 . TRBV7-9 TGTGCCAGCAGCCCCGGGACAGGTCGAGGAGGGGATACGCAGTATTTT CASSPGTGRGGDTQYF
. TRBJ2-1 . TRBV3-1/TRBV3-2 TGTGCCAGCAGCCAAGTGGACTCCTCCCTTTACAATGAGCAGTTCTTC CASSQVDSSLYNEQFF
TRBD1 TRBJ1-4 . TRBV28 TGTGCCAGCAGTTACCAGGGGGCTGGAGGGGAAAAACTGTTTTTT CASSYQGAGGEKLFF
TRBD1 TRBJ1-5 . TRBV6-1 TGTGCCAGCAGTGAGGGTTCCGGGACAGGGGGCTGGCAGCCCCAGCATTTT CASSEGSGTGGWQPQHF
TRBD2 TRBJ2-3 . TRBV5-1 TGCGCCAGCAGCTTGGCTAGCGGGGTTTCAGATACGCAGTATTTT CASSLASGVSDTQYF
. TRBJ1-2 . TRBV12-3/TRBV12-4 TGTGCCAGCAGTTTTGAACGGAGCTATGGCTACACCTTC CASSFERSYGYTF
. TRBJ1-5 . TRBV18 TGTGCCAGCTCACAGATTCGGGATTCGATCAATCAGCCCCAGCATTTT CASSQIRDSINQPQHF
. TRBJ2-1 . TRBV24-1 TGTGCCACCAGCAGTCGGGGGTCTAAGGATGAGCAGTTCTTC CATSSRGSKDEQFF
. TRBJ2-2 . TRBV10-3 TGTGCCATCGGGGGGAGACAGAACACCGGGGAGCTGTTTTTT CAIGGRQNTGELFF
. TRBJ1-1 . TRBV18 TGTGCCAGCTCACCGGCAGGAGGGAACACTGAAGCTTTCTTT CASSPAGGNTEAFF
TRBD2 TRBJ2-7 . TRBV7-2 TGTGCCAGCAGCTTACTGTCCGGGGGGGCCTCCCACGAGCAGTACTTC CASSLLSGGASHEQYF
. TRBJ1-4 . TRBV6-5 TGTGCCAGCCGAGAGGGTTCCACTAATGAAAAACTGTTTTTT CASREGSTNEKLFF
. TRBJ2-3 . TRBV7-8 TGTGCCAGCAGCTTCGACGGGGTTCGCACAGATACGCAGTATTTT CASSFDGVRTDTQYF
TRBD1 TRBJ1-1 . TRBV5-1 TGCGCCAGTTTTGACAGGGTAAACACTGAAGCTTTCTTT CASFDRVNTEAFF
. TRBJ2-7 . TRBV4-2 TGTGCCAGCAGCCAAGATAGGGGGTGGAAATCCTACGAGCAGTACTTC CASSQDRGWKSYEQYF
TRBD2 TRBJ2-1 . TRBV29-1 TGCAGCGTTCGCTGGCGGGAGAGCTACAATGAGCAGTTCTTC CSVRWRESYNEQFF
TRBD1 TRBJ1-3 . TRBV5-6 TGTGCCAGCAGCTTGAGGGACAGGGTTACTGGAAACACCATATATTTT CASSLRDRVTGNTIYF
TRBD2 TRBJ2-1 . TRBV12-3/TRBV12-4 TGTGCCAGCAGTTTCTTTAGCGGGGGGGTCAAGTTCTTC CASSFFSGGVKFF
. TRBJ1-2 few TRBV10-1 TGCGCCAGCAGTGAGAGCGGAAACTATGGCTACACCTTC CASSESGNYGYTF
. TRBJ2-7 . TRBV7-6 TGTGCCAGCAGCTCCGGACAGGGAGGGTCCTACGAGCAGTACTTC CASSSGQGGSYEQYF
. TRBJ2-7 . TRBV6-2/TRBV6-3 TGTGCCAGCAGTACCCGGGATCCGAGAAATCAGTACTTC CASSTRDPRNQYF
TRBD1 TRBJ2-7 few TRBV6-5 TGTGCCAGCACCCAGACAGGGACCTACGAGCAGTACTTC CASTQTGTYEQYF
TRBD2 TRBJ2-2 . TRBV25-1 TGTGCCAGCAGTCCGACTAGCGGGGCCACCGGGGAGCTGTTTTTT CASSPTSGATGELFF
. TRBJ2-5 . TRBV5-1 TGCGCCAGCAGCTTGGAGGGGGGGAAAGAGACCCAGTACTTC CASSLEGGKETQYF
. TRBJ1-6 . TRBV6-6 TGTGCCAGCAGTCCTGACAGGTCCTACTATAATTCACCCCTCCACTTT CASSPDRSYYNSPLHF
. TRBJ2-3 . TRBV5-1 TGCGCCAGCAGCTTGGAAGCGGGCCCCTCAGGAGATACGCAGTATTTT CASSLEAGPSGDTQYF
TRBD1 TRBJ2-6 . TRBV3-1/TRBV3-2 TGTGCCAGCAGCCAAGTAGCAGGGGGCTCTGGGGCCAACGTCCTGACTTTC CASSQVAGGSGANVLTF
. TRBJ2-5 once TRBV3-1/TRBV3-2 TGTGCCGCTAGATCTAGGGAGACCCAGTACTTC CAARSRETQYF